The 22 T cell receptor beta chains given below trace back to one sample, sequenced in a study of cytomegalovirus exposure and HLA in healthy donors. The primer mix had 60 Vbeta and 13 Jbeta primers. The method was immunoSEQ multiplex PCR; TCRdb's version includes in-frame clones alone and lacks a portion of them. In all, the sample yields approximately 34,000 clones. The sequenced material came from PBMCs. Receptors were obtained from a woman in her thirties or forties in good health and CMV-seropositive.

The CDR3, as DNA: TGTGCCAGCAGTTTGGGGGGAAGCACAGATACGCAGTATTTT. Protein sequence: CASSLGGSTDTQYF. The rearrangement links TRBV27 to TRBJ2-3; D may be TRBD2 (6 bases). This CDR3 comprises 14 residues. The V gene's germline CDR1 is MNHEY and CDR2 SMNVEV (reference sequence). V gave up 3 bases and J gave up 0 bases, with 7 bases separating them.

The rearrangement uses TRBV30 and TRBJ1-4; 10 nucleotides match TRBD1. The V gene end was trimmed by 0 bases and the J gene end by 11 bases; junction bases not matched to a gene: 12. The CDR3 has 16 amino acids. CDR1 and CDR2 from the germline V gene are GTSNPN and SVGIG (reference sequence). Here the CDR3 DNA reads TGTGCCTGGAGTGTAACCACCGGGACAGGGGTTGGGAAACTGTTTTTT. This sequence encodes CAWSVTTGTGVGKLFF.

The V gene is TRBV5-1, the J gene TRBJ2-3, with D maybe TRBD1 (5 bases). Germline CDR1 is SGHRS and CDR2 is YFSETQ. The CDR3 totals 16 residues. Trimming pared 0 bases from V and 4 bases from J, leaving 15 bases between. The CDR3 nucleotides are TGCGCCAGCAGCTTGGGGTTTGGCAGGGCGGCAGATACGCAGTATTTT. It codes for CASSLGFGRAADTQYF. The variable domain in full, with the rest retrieved from reference TRBV5-1 and TRBJ2-3, is KAGVTQTPRYLIKTRGQQVTLSCSPISGHRSVSWYQQTPGQGLQFLFEYFSETQRNKGNFPGRFSGRQFSNSRSEMNVSTLELGDSALYLCASSLGFGRAADTQYFGPGTRLTVL.

This chain joins TRBV4-2 and TRBJ2-2, with D perhaps TRBD2 (7 bases). The CDR3 runs 17 residues. Trimming stripped 0 bases from V and 3 bases from J, with 14 bases between. Germline CDR1 reads LGHNA; CDR2 reads YNFKEQ. CDR3 region: CASSQEGGRGYTGELFF. The CDR3 coding sequence is TGTGCCAGCAGCCAAGAGGGGGGGCGGGGGTACACCGGGGAGCTGTTTTTT.

The chain carries TRBV7-2 and TRBJ1-1, with 8 nucleotides matching TRBD1. The CDR3 totals 12 residues. The junction had 3 bases not matched to a gene; V was cut back by 1 base and J by 11 bases. Germline CDR1 is SGHTA and CDR2 is FQGNSA. The CDR3 region has the DNA TGTGCCAGCAGCTTAGACAGGGGGGGGGCTTTCTTT. Its translation: CASSLDRGGAFF.

The chain employs TRBV12-5 and TRBJ2-2, with TRBD2 matching over 8 bases. The CDR3 runs to 16 residues. Germline V gene data show CDR1 as LGHNT and CDR2 as FRNRAP. Trimming cost V 7 bases and J 0 bases; bases outside gene matches: 7. This CDR3 reads CASAFKAGANTGELFF. DNA for the CDR3: TGTGCTAGTGCTTTTAAAGCGGGAGCGAACACCGGGGAGCTGTTTTTT.

CDR3 DNA: TGTGCCAGCAGCGTAACAGGGGGCGGTGGTGAAGCTTTCTTT. Its translation is CASSVTGGGGEAFF. The chain is built from TRBV9 and TRBJ1-1; the match to TRBD1 covers 9 bases. This CDR3 has 14 residues. V lost 1 base to trimming and J lost 7 bases; unmatched junction nucleotides: 5. Germline V gene sequence: CDR1 SGDLS, CDR2 YYNGEE.

The V call is TRBV4-1, the J call TRBJ2-7, with D maybe TRBD1 (5 bases). From germline, CDR1 is MGHRA and CDR2 YSYEKL. The CDR3 is 13 residues long. The V gene lost 4 bases and the J gene lost 7 bases, with 14 bases spanning the gap. CDR3 DNA: TGCGCCAGCAGCCTAGACAAGGGGTGGGAGCAGTACTTC. Protein: CASSLDKGWEQYF.

The rearrangement joins TRBV4-1 to TRBJ2-2; 11 bases match TRBD1. V lost 0 bases and J lost 4; bases outside the gene matches: 4. The CDR3 loop spans 17 amino acids. Germline V gene data show CDR1 as MGHRA and CDR2 as YSYEKL. The CDR3 protein is CASSQEGGTGGTGELFF. The DNA for the CDR3 is TGCGCCAGCAGCCAAGAAGGTGGGACAGGGGGCACCGGGGAGCTGTTTTTT.

The rearrangement links TRBV7-2 to TRBJ1-2, with 10 positions matching TRBD1. Germline V gene lookup returns CDR1 SGHTA and CDR2 FQGNSA. The CDR3 is 15 amino acids. After removal of 4 bases from V and 8 bases from J, the junction contained 10 bases not matched to a gene. The CDR3 DNA follows: TGTGCCAGCAGCTCGGGGACAGGGGAAGGGTACGGCTACACCTTC. Protein product: CASSSGTGEGYGYTF.

This chain joins TRBV11-2 and TRBJ2-1; D call uncertain. Trimming took 5 bases from V and 5 from J, leaving 13 bases between them. Germline values: CDR1 SGHAT, CDR2 FQNNGV. The CDR3 loop spans 14 amino acids. CDR3 protein: CASSLGNSNNEQFF. DNA for the CDR3: TGTGCCAGCAGCCTAGGGAACAGCAACAATGAGCAGTTCTTC.

The rearrangement uses TRBV5-4 and TRBJ2-1; TRBD2 agrees at 11 bases. Germline assignment: CDR1 SGHNT and CDR2 YYREEE (reference sequence). Unmatched junction bases numbered 1, after V lost 6 bases and J lost 5 bases. CDR3 size: 13 residues. CDR3 DNA sequence: TGTGCCAGCAAGGGACTAGCGGACAATGAGCAGTTCTTC. It specifies CASKGLADNEQFF.

V is TRBV5-1 and J is TRBJ1-2, with TRBD1 identical over 10 bases. V was pared by 1 base and J by 2 bases, with 8 bases of the junction left unmatched. The CDR3 sequence is 17 residues long. CDR1 and CDR2 (germline): SGHRS, YFSETQ. CDR3 coding DNA: TGCGCCAGCAGCTTGACTCCGGGACAGGGGTCCAACTATGGCTACACCTTC. It yields the protein CASSLTPGQGSNYGYTF.

This rearrangement joins TRBV28 to TRBJ1-2; 7 positions agree with TRBD1. Germline V gives CDR1 MDHEN, CDR2 SYDVKM. The CDR3 spans 15 residues. The V and J ends lost 3 bases and 8 bases, in that order; junction bases with no gene match: 12. CDR3 DNA: TGTGCCAGCAGTTTGGTGGGGGGTACAGGGGACGGCTACACCTTC. Translating gives CASSLVGGTGDGYTF.

This chain joins TRBV11-3 and TRBJ2-5, with D perhaps TRBD1 (6 bases). Trimming shortened V by 2 bases and J by 9 bases, and 16 bases separated the two germline ends. The CDR3 loop spans 14 amino acids. The germline gives CDR1 SGHNT, CDR2 YENEEA. The CDR3 sequence: CASSLNTGNGAQYF. The CDR3, as DNA: TGTGCCAGCAGCTTAAACACAGGGAACGGTGCCCAGTACTTC.

V and J are TRBV29-1 and TRBJ2-7, with D possibly matching TRBD2 (5 bases). The V end was cut by 5 bases, the J end by 2 bases, with 13 bases between. The CDR3 contains 13 residues. The V gene's germline CDR1 is SQVTM and CDR2 ANQGSEA. CDR3 nucleotide sequence: TGCAGCGTTAGGACTGCGGGTCCCTACGAGCAGTACTTC. Translating gives CSVRTAGPYEQYF.

The chain joins TRBV2 to TRBJ2-3, with TRBD1 matching over 8 bases. The CDR3 covers 15 residues. The V segment lost 8 bases and the J segment 2 bases; nucleotides outside the gene matches: 9. CDR1 is SNHLY and CDR2 is FYNNEI in the germline V gene. The chain's CDR3 is CASLIGQGNTDTQYF. CDR3 DNA sequence: TGTGCCAGCCTAATAGGACAGGGAAACACAGATACGCAGTATTTT.

The chain recombines TRBV6-5 with TRBJ1-1, with D unresolved. In germline, CDR1 is MNHEY, CDR2 SVGAGI. V was trimmed by 0 bases and J by 6 bases, leaving 11 bases between them. The CDR3 runs to 14 residues. The CDR3 is CASSYSTPRAEAFF. The CDR3 nucleotides read TGTGCCAGCAGTTACTCAACACCCCGGGCTGAAGCTTTCTTT.

The chain links TRBV7-9 to TRBJ1-1, with 7 bases that match TRBD1. The germline gives CDR1 SEHNR, CDR2 FQNEAQ (reference sequence). Trimming cost V 0 bases and J 5 bases; bases outside gene matches: 6. This CDR3 spans 15 amino acids. The CDR3 sequence: CASSLAPPGQTEAFF. Written as DNA, the CDR3 is TGTGCCAGCAGCTTAGCGCCGCCGGGACAGACTGAAGCTTTCTTT.

As to this clone: The junction and the germline gene differ at one end; a read error may be behind it. The chain couples TRBV5-6 to TRBJ2-7; maybe TRBD2 (6 bases). This CDR3 has 15 residues. CDR1 SGHDT and CDR2 YYEEEE come from the germline V gene. CDR3 amino acids: CASSFVRGGSHEQYF. For the CDR3, the DNA is TGTGCCAGCAGCTTTGTGCGGGGAGGCTCCCACGAGCAGTACTTC.

As regards this clone: At one end, the junction sequence differs from germline, possibly due to a read error. CDR3 coding DNA: TGCGCCAGCAGTGATTACGGGCAGTACTTC. Amino acid sequence: CASSDYGQYF. The chain couples TRBV10-1 to TRBJ2-7, with D uncertain. CDR3 size: 10 residues. Per the germline V gene, CDR1 is WNHNN and CDR2 is SYGVQD (reference sequence).

This chain joins TRBV6-1 and TRBJ1-1; D not certain. In germline, CDR1 is MNHNS, CDR2 SASEGT. The CDR3 spans 13 residues. V was shortened by 4 bases and J by 3 bases, with 9 bases between the two germline ends. The CDR3 DNA is TGTGCCAGCAGTGGGAGATTTCACACTGAAGCTTTCTTT. Protein product: CASSGRFHTEAFF.